This passage covers 20 T cell receptor beta chains from one sample sequenced in a study of cytomegalovirus exposure and HLA in healthy donors. The primer mix had 60 Vbeta and 13 Jbeta primers. Method: immunoSEQ multiplex PCR; TCRdb's copy keeps in-frame clones and lacks some. Of roughly 220,000 clones in the sample, roughly 75% were seen once. The specimen sequenced was PBMCs. The source of these receptors is a woman under 40 in good health and CMV-seronegative.

The chain carries TRBV27 and TRBJ2-7, with D perhaps TRBD1 (6 bases). Trimming removed 5 bases at V and 5 bases at J, with 13 bases between. The CDR3 contains 13 residues. Germline CDR1 MNHEY, CDR2 SMNVEV (reference sequence). The CDR3 sequence: CASSPGVSHEQYF. The CDR3 DNA is TGTGCCAGCAGTCCAGGGGTTTCCCACGAGCAGTACTTC.

Regarding this clone: A read error may account for a junction end that differs from germline. J is TRBJ1-2 and V is TRBV7-2; 10 bases map to TRBD1. The CDR3 extends over 11 amino acids. The germline CDR1 and CDR2 sequences are SGHTA and FQGNSA. The CDR3 region has the DNA TGTGCCAGCAGCTCCGGGACAGGGGAAACTTTC. Its translation is CASSSGTGETF.

The chain employs TRBV6-5 and TRBJ2-7; 7 bases align to TRBD1. CDR1 is MNHEY, CDR2 SVGAGI, per germline. Unmatched junction bases numbered 9, after V lost 2 bases and J lost 5 bases. This CDR3 has 15 residues. This chain's CDR3 is CASSYLDRDKNEQYF. The CDR3 region has the DNA TGTGCCAGCAGTTACCTCGACAGGGACAAAAACGAGCAGTACTTC.

This chain connects TRBV5-4 to TRBJ2-7, with 9 positions matching TRBD2. The CDR3 has 13 residues. Germline V lookup: CDR1 SGHNT, CDR2 YYREEE (reference sequence). Trimming at V came to 3 bases and at J to 6 bases, leaving 4 bases not matched to a gene. CDR3 loop: CASSSSSGSEQYF. The CDR3 bases are TGTGCCAGCAGCTCGAGTAGCGGGAGCGAGCAGTACTTC.

The rearrangement links TRBV5-1 to TRBJ1-3; perhaps TRBD1 as D (5 bases). The length of the CDR3 is 16 residues. CDR1 is SGHRS, CDR2 YFSETQ, per germline. Trimming pared 4 bases from V and 1 base from J, leaving 15 bases between. The CDR3 DNA sequence: TGCGCCAGCAGCCCGGCCGGGGGGAGGTCTGGAAACACCATATATTTT. It specifies CASSPAGGRSGNTIYF.

This clone was counted once. V gene TRBV7-2 combines with J gene TRBJ2-5, with D hard to call. The end of the DNA aligns better with TRBJ2-7, so the J call may be wrong. This CDR3 is 13 amino acids long. CDR1 is SGHTA, CDR2 FQGNSA, per germline. The CDR3 nucleotides are TGTGCCAGCAGCCCACCGTGGTCCTACGAGCAGTACTTC. This sequence encodes CASSPPWSYEQYF.

This clone was picked up a small number of times. Different DNA sequences within this sample yield the same CDR3. This chain uses TRBV5-1 with TRBJ1-1, with D uncertain. CDR3 length equals 13 residues. Germline loops: CDR1 SGHRS, CDR2 YFSETQ. The V end lost 0 bases, the J end lost 1 base, and 4 bases lay between the germline ends. CDR3 loop: CASSLEQNTEAFF. The CDR3 DNA reads TGCGCCAGCAGCTTGGAGCAGAACACTGAAGCTTTCTTT.

The rearrangement links TRBV7-8 to TRBJ2-6; D not certain. Germline V gene data show CDR1 as SGHVS and CDR2 as FQNEAQ. The CDR3 runs 18 residues. V lost 0 bases and J lost 0, with 12 bases in between. For the CDR3, the DNA is TGTGCCAGCAGCTTAGCGCGAGTTGGGCTCTCTGGGGCCAACGTCCTGACTTTC. Translating it yields CASSLARVGLSGANVLTF.

This chain uses TRBV7-8 with TRBJ1-1; 9 bases are a match to TRBD1. This CDR3 region has 15 residues. Germline CDR1 is SGHVS and CDR2 is FQNEAQ. J lost 1 base, V lost 8 bases, and 8 bases had no gene match. The chain's CDR3 is CASARMGQGNTEAFF. The CDR3 DNA sequence: TGTGCCAGCGCTAGGATGGGACAGGGGAACACTGAAGCTTTCTTT.

The chain has TRBV27 and TRBJ1-2; D is ambiguous. This CDR3 spans 14 amino acids. Trimming left V 2 bases short and J 2 bases short, with 9 bases between. Per germline, CDR1 MNHEY and CDR2 SMNVEV (reference sequence). This CDR3 reads CASSLGGYNYGYTF. The CDR3 DNA is TGTGCCAGCAGTTTAGGAGGGTACAACTATGGCTACACCTTC.

The chain employs TRBV27 and TRBJ1-2; a possible D gene is TRBD1 (6 bases). V was cut by 2 bases and J by 4 bases, with 11 bases left in between. Germline assignment: CDR1 MNHEY and CDR2 SMNVEV (reference sequence). The CDR3 extends over 14 amino acids. The CDR3 DNA is TGTGCCAGCAGTTTACAGGGGCCCACCTATGGCTACACCTTC. Protein sequence: CASSLQGPTYGYTF.

The table lists this clone with a few counts. The V gene is TRBV30, the J gene TRBJ2-5; tentative D call: TRBD2 (5 bases). The V gene lost 4 bases and the J gene lost 4 bases, with 10 bases spanning the gap. Germline assignment: CDR1 GTSNPN and CDR2 SVGIG (reference sequence). This CDR3 region has 12 residues. This chain's CDR3 is CAWTEDGETQYF. Written as DNA, the CDR3 is TGTGCCTGGACGGAGGACGGAGAGACCCAGTACTTC.

The CDR3 region is CASTQPGTSGRSSYNEQFF. The CDR3 DNA follows: TGTGCCAGTACCCAACCCGGGACTAGCGGGCGAAGCTCCTACAATGAGCAGTTCTTC. The chain carries TRBV19 and TRBJ2-1; 12 bases fit TRBD2. The CDR3 has 19 amino acids. CDR1 and CDR2 from the germline V gene are LNHDA and SQIVND (reference sequence). The ends lost 7 bases at V and 0 bases at J; junction bases unmatched: 13.

As to this clone: At one end the junction does not follow the germline gene, possibly because of a read error. The V call is TRBV7-9, the J call TRBJ1-6; 10 nucleotides line up with TRBD1. CDR3 length: 17 amino acids. Germline loops: CDR1 SEHNR, CDR2 FQNEAQ (reference sequence). The CDR3 is CVSSSPGTGVFNSPLHF. The CDR3 region has the DNA TGTGTCAGCAGCAGTCCCGGGACAGGGGTTTTCAATTCACCCCTCCACTTT.

A word on this clone: A junction boundary mismatches the germline segment, possibly from a read error. This chain connects TRBV7-9 to TRBJ2-7, with TRBD2 identical over 16 bases. CDR1 is SEHNR and CDR2 is FQNEAQ in the germline V gene (reference sequence). The CDR3 runs 18 residues. For the CDR3, the DNA is TGTGCCACCAGCTTAGAATATGGGACTAGCGGGGGGGCCTACGAGCAGTACTTC. This translates into CATSLEYGTSGGAYEQYF.

The chain recombines TRBV5-1 with TRBJ2-3; possibly TRBD1 for D (6 bases). Trimming left V 5 bases short and J 5 bases short, with 9 bases between. The CDR3 sequence is 12 residues long. In germline, CDR1 is SGHRS, CDR2 YFSETQ. In nucleotides, the CDR3 is TGCGCCAGCAGTTTAGGGGGAGATACGCAGTATTTT. This sequence encodes CASSLGGDTQYF.

The genes are TRBV6-5 and TRBJ1-1; 7 bases match TRBD1. The CDR3 runs to 12 residues. Germline V lookup: CDR1 MNHEY, CDR2 SVGAGI. V was pared by 4 bases and J by 8 bases, with 4 bases of the junction left unmatched. The CDR3 coding sequence is TGTGCCAGCAGTTCCCGGGGACAGGAAGCTTTCTTT. Protein: CASSSRGQEAFF.

The rearrangement links TRBV19 to TRBJ2-4; 10 nucleotides agree with TRBD1. This CDR3 has 14 amino acids. Trimming cost V 5 bases and J 6 bases; bases outside gene matches: 4. In germline, CDR1 is LNHDA, CDR2 SQIVND (reference sequence). The CDR3 DNA is TGTGCCAGTAGTGGGACAGGGGAAGGAAACATTCAGTACTTC. This translates into CASSGTGEGNIQYF.

V is TRBV5-1 and J is TRBJ1-2, with D possibly TRBD1 on 5 matching bases. V lost 0 bases, J lost 0 bases, and 9 bases lay in between. Germline values: CDR1 SGHRS, CDR2 YFSETQ. CDR3 size: 15 residues. The CDR3 reads CASSLGQLSNYGYTF. The CDR3 DNA reads TGCGCCAGCAGCTTGGGACAGCTTTCTAACTATGGCTACACCTTC.

CDR3 sequence (DNA): TGTGCCAGCAGCGGCAGACAGGGGAATTTGGCAGATACGCAGTATTTT. Its protein is CASSGRQGNLADTQYF. J is TRBJ2-3 and V is TRBV11-2; TRBD1 matches at 8 bases. Germline V gene lookup returns CDR1 SGHAT and CDR2 FQNNGV. The CDR3 is 16 amino acids. J gave up 4 bases and V 5 bases, and 11 bases lay outside the gene matches.